This TCR beta chain was retrieved from a study of blood T cell repertoires in COVID-19. The wider study: Acute-phase and convalescent COVID-19 samples originated in the United States, Italy and Spain. The analysed material was cDNA or gDNA that came from T cells, B-cell-depleted T cells, or PBMCs.

The germline V gene has CDR1 MRHNA and CDR2 SNTAGT. Trimming left V 10 bases short and J 2 bases short, with 15 bases between. This CDR3 has 15 residues. Only in-frame clones appear in the TCRdb table, and some are missing; sequencing was by immunoSEQ multiplex PCR. The sample comprises about 100,000 clones, more than 75% of which are singletons, and roughly 12% rests with the top ten. The table lists this clone with a few counts. Material: peripheral blood. The receptor comes from a human donor in a cohort sampled during active COVID-19. V gene TRBV6-4 combines with J gene TRBJ1-6; the D gene is possibly TRBD1 (6 bases). CDR3 DNA sequence: TGTGCCATCCGGACAGAAAACCCCTATAATTCACCCCTCCACTTT. It translates to CAIRTENPYNSPLHF.